What follows are 16 T cell receptor beta chains derived from one specimen sequenced in a study of T cells in localized non-small cell lung cancer. Only in-frame clones appear in the TCRdb table, and some are missing; sequencing was by immunoSEQ multiplex PCR. Found here are 20,000 to 25,000 clones, more than 75% of them singletons; the top ten hold about 16%. The specimen was PBMCs, collected before any cancer treatment. These receptors were obtained from a woman aged 40-75 years with stage II squamous cell lung carcinoma.

The chain has TRBV11-2 and TRBJ2-3, with 9 bases aligning to TRBD2. The CDR3 runs 16 residues. CDR1 SGHAT and CDR2 FQNNGV come from the germline V gene. The V and J ends lost 3 bases and 4 bases, in that order; junction bases with no gene match: 8. The CDR3 DNA is TGTGCCAGCAGCTTTGGTCCGGGACTAGCCGCAGATACGCAGTATTTT. Its protein is CASSFGPGLAADTQYF.

V usage is TRBV7-2 and J usage is TRBJ2-1; D not resolved. Germline assignment: CDR1 SGHTA and CDR2 FQGNSA. Deletions cut 5 bases from V and 0 bases from J, with 5 bases between. There are 13 residues in the CDR3. CDR3 coding DNA: TGTGCCAGCAGCCCGGGCTCCTACAATGAGCAGTTCTTC. This encodes CASSPGSYNEQFF.

CDR3 sequence (DNA): TGCGCCAGCAGAGGGGACAGGGGCGGTGAAAAACTGTTTTTT. Its translation: CASRGDRGGEKLFF. The J gene is TRBJ1-4, the V gene TRBV5-1; TRBD1 agrees at 10 bases. The germline V gene has CDR1 SGHRS and CDR2 YFSETQ. V was clipped by 5 bases and J by 7 bases; unmatched bases: 5. The CDR3 extends over 14 amino acids.

This chain joins TRBV6-6 and TRBJ1-6; 7 bases are shared with TRBD1. This CDR3 region has 15 residues. Germline V gene sequence: CDR1 MNHNY, CDR2 SVGAGI (reference sequence). V lost 6 bases, J lost 6 bases, and 8 bases stayed unmatched. The CDR3 region has the DNA TGTGCCAGCAGCGTTGAGGGACAGATTAATTCACCCCTCCACTTT. Its translation is CASSVEGQINSPLHF.

This chain uses TRBV2 with TRBJ2-1; possibly TRBD2 for D (5 bases). This CDR3 comprises 13 residues. Per germline, CDR1 SNHLY and CDR2 FYNNEI. With 2 bases removed from V and 6 bases from J, the gap between germline ends came to 8 bases. CDR3 amino acids: CASSELEGNEQFF. The CDR3 DNA reads TGTGCCAGCAGTGAATTAGAGGGCAATGAGCAGTTCTTC.

The chain recombines TRBV10-2 with TRBJ1-4, with a weak D call TRBD1 (6 bases). The CDR3 is made up of 14 amino acids. Trimming pared 5 bases from V and 7 bases from J, leaving 14 bases between. Germline CDR1 and CDR2: WSHSY and SAAADI. The CDR3 region has the DNA TGCGCCAGCAGTCCCCGGGGGCGGCGTGAAAAACTGTTTTTT. Residues: CASSPRGRREKLFF.

The V and J genes are TRBV10-3 and TRBJ1-5, with D perhaps matching TRBD1 (5 bases). The CDR3 sequence is 15 residues long. The V end was cut by 3 bases, the J end by 4 bases, with 13 bases between. Germline assignment: CDR1 ENHRY and CDR2 SYGVKD. CDR3 amino acids: CAISDPWGGNQPQHF. The CDR3 nucleotides are TGTGCCATCAGTGACCCTTGGGGGGGGAATCAGCCCCAGCATTTT.

On this clone itself: Germline and junction disagree at one end, which may indicate a read error. V usage is TRBV7-2 and J usage is TRBJ2-5; D gene ambiguous. This CDR3 has 14 residues. The V gene's germline CDR1 is SGHTA and CDR2 FQGNSA. This chain's CDR3 is CASSSQYPEETRYF. CDR3 nucleotides: TGTGCCAGCAGCAGTCAATACCCTGAAGAGACCCGGTACTTC.

The chain carries TRBV19 and TRBJ2-7, with D possibly TRBD2 on 6 matching bases. The V end was cut by 4 bases, the J end by 4 bases, with 17 bases between. CDR3 length: 15 residues. In germline, CDR1 is LNHDA, CDR2 SQIVND (reference sequence). CDR3 DNA: TGTGCCAGTAGTACTTCCGGATACGCGGGGTACGAGCAGTACTTC. Its translation is CASSTSGYAGYEQYF. Based on the CDR3 plus reference TRBV19 and TRBJ2-7, the full variable domain is DGGITQSPKYLFRKEGQNVTLSCEQNLNHDAMYWYRQDPGQGLRLIYYSQIVNDFQKGDIAEGYSVSREKKESFPLTVTSAQKNPTAFYLCASSTSGYAGYEQYFGPGTRLTVT.

The chain joins TRBV19 to TRBJ2-7; no clear D. This CDR3 is built from 14 residues. In germline, CDR1 is LNHDA, CDR2 SQIVND (reference sequence). The ends were cut back, 5 bases at V and 3 bases at J, with 14 bases in the middle. The DNA of the CDR3 is TGTGCCAGTAGTGCCGCCGGGTCACTCTACGAGCAGTACTTC. Its translation is CASSAAGSLYEQYF.

This chain links TRBV7-3 with TRBJ2-5; TRBD2 aligns across 8 bases. This CDR3 spans 15 amino acids. Germline-derived CDR1 and CDR2 are SGHTA and FQGTGA. The V and J ends lost 5 bases and 5 bases, in that order; junction bases with no gene match: 10. In DNA, the CDR3 is TGTGCCAGCAGCCCCCAAGCGGGAGATAGGGAGACCCAGTACTTC. It codes for CASSPQAGDRETQYF.

V usage is TRBV10-3 and J usage is TRBJ2-7; D not certain. CDR1 and CDR2 (germline): ENHRY, SYGVKD. The CDR3 runs to 11 residues. Trimming pared 1 base from V and 6 bases from J, leaving 4 bases between. CDR3 in DNA: TGTGCCATCAGTGAGTTAGGCGAGCAGTACTTC. This encodes CAISELGEQYF.

The chain is built from TRBV27 and TRBJ1-2; the D gene is possibly TRBD1 (6 bases). The CDR3 is made up of 13 amino acids. The V and J ends lost 5 bases and 8 bases respectively, with 15 bases between them. Germline CDR1 is MNHEY and CDR2 is SMNVEV (reference sequence). The CDR3 sequence is CASSLQGPFGYTF. The CDR3 DNA reads as TGTGCCAGCAGTCTACAGGGTCCTTTCGGCTACACCTTC.

The chain combines TRBV18 with TRBJ2-2, with D perhaps matching TRBD1 (7 bases). V was pared by 1 base and J by 4 bases, with 13 bases between. Germline CDR1 KGHSH, CDR2 LQKENI. CDR3 length: 16 amino acids. CDR3 protein: CASSPQQGGSTGELFF. DNA of the CDR3: TGTGCCAGCTCACCACAGCAGGGGGGATCCACCGGGGAGCTGTTTTTT.

This clone has more than one count but fewer than ten. The chain is built from TRBV2 and TRBJ1-2; D is undetermined. V lost 6 bases, J lost 3 bases, and 8 bases lay in between. This CDR3 comprises 12 residues. Germline CDR1 SNHLY, CDR2 FYNNEI. In DNA, the CDR3 is TGTGCCAGCAGCCCTGACTACTATGGCTACACCTTC. Protein sequence: CASSPDYYGYTF.

The chain links TRBV7-2 to TRBJ2-3; tentative D call: TRBD1 (5 bases). The germline V gene has CDR1 SGHTA and CDR2 FQGNSA. V lost 6 bases and J 3 bases, leaving 7 bases between the germline ends. The CDR3 length is 12 residues. This chain's CDR3 is CASSRTTDTQYF. As DNA, the CDR3 is TGTGCCAGCAGTAGGACAACAGATACGCAGTATTTT.